The 30 T cell receptor beta chains below all came from one sample that was sequenced in a study of tumor and adjacent non-tumor tissue in lung cancer. Three rounds of nested PCR, following a modified ARM-PCR protocol, produced the TCRbeta library. One entry per CDR3 protein, called by TCRdb with MiXCR from the multiplex PCR reads. The sample has 100,000 to 150,000 distinct CDR3 sequences; about 66% are singletons. No cell sorting was done before RNA was extracted from the tissue. Material for sequencing was lung tumor tissue. The receptor set was obtained from a man younger than 45 with non-small cell lung cancer.

Note on this clonotype: A much larger clone differs from this one at a single base, so this may be a read error. This sequence joins TRBV20-1 and TRBJ2-3; 15 bases agree with TRBD2. There are 19 residues in the CDR3. In germline, CDR1 is DFQATT, CDR2 SNEGSKA (reference sequence). The CDR3, as DNA: TGCAATGCTAGACGCCTGGGACTAGCGGGAGGAGTGAGCACAGATACGCAGTATTTT. Translation gives CNARRLGLAGGVSTDTQYF.

This clonotype was detected only once. The chain carries TRBV11-3 and TRBJ2-1; D unclear. This CDR3 has 13 amino acids. The V gene's germline CDR1 is SGHNT and CDR2 YENEEA. CDR3 nucleotide sequence: TGTACCAACTGCCCCACACCTGGCAATGAGCAGTTCTTC. Translating gives CTNCPTPGNEQFF.

This clonotype has more than one count but fewer than ten. This chain uses TRBV24-1 with TRBJ2-7; maybe TRBD1 (5 bases). This CDR3 contains 13 residues. Germline V gene data show CDR1 as KGHDR and CDR2 as SFDVKD. The V gene lost 2 bases and the J gene lost 3 bases, with 7 bases spanning the gap. The CDR3 DNA follows: TGTGCCACCAGTGATTCGACAGTCTACGAGCAGTACTTC. It specifies CATSDSTVYEQYF.

A remark on this clonotype: One junction end does not reproduce the germline sequence, and a read error may be involved. The chain is built from TRBV4-1 and TRBJ1-5; the D gene is possibly TRBD1 (5 bases). Germline V CDR1 and CDR2: MGHRA, YSYEKL. The CDR3 contains 15 residues. This chain's CDR3 is CASSVGGRNNQPQHF. The CDR3 nucleotides read TGCGCCAGCAGCGTGGGGGGGAGGAACAATCAGCCCCAACATTTT.

About this clonotype itself: One base away lies a much larger clone, so this may be a sequencing read error. This sequence joins TRBV4-1 and TRBJ2-7, with D possibly being TRBD2 (6 bases). V was trimmed by 1 base and J by 5 bases, leaving 18 bases between them. Germline V gives CDR1 MGHRA, CDR2 YSYEKL. The CDR3 sequence is 16 residues long. The CDR3, as DNA: TGCGCCAGCAGCCAAGGAGGGGCGGGGCTGCGAGACGAGCAGTACTTC. It encodes CASSQGGAGLRDEQYF.

This chain uses TRBV6-1 with TRBJ2-7, with 12 bases identical to TRBD1. Per germline, CDR1 MNHNS and CDR2 SASEGT. V trimming: 0 bases; J trimming: 7 bases; junction bases outside the gene matches: 7. This CDR3 region has 16 residues. CDR3: CASSEASGQGAREQYF. DNA of the CDR3: TGTGCCAGCAGTGAAGCGTCGGGACAGGGGGCAAGGGAGCAGTACTTC.

For this clonotype: A much larger clone differs from this one at a single base, so this may be a read error. The chain recombines TRBV30 with TRBJ1-5; the D is unclear. Per germline, CDR1 GTSNPN and CDR2 SVGIG (reference sequence). The CDR3 totals 13 residues. The CDR3 DNA sequence: TGTGCCTGGAGTTCATATAGCAATCATCCCCAGCATTTT. Translation gives CAWSSYSNHPQHF.

This clonotype was detected many times. The rearrangement joins TRBV20-1 to TRBJ2-7; 8 bases are a match to TRBD1. The J segment lost 5 bases and the V segment lost 6 bases, leaving 9 bases of the junction unmatched. The CDR3 extends over 13 amino acids. Germline V gene lookup returns CDR1 DFQATT and CDR2 SNEGSKA (reference sequence). The CDR3 DNA reads as TGCAGTGCCGTAGGACAGGGCACCAACGAGCAGTACTTC. Translating it yields CSAVGQGTNEQYF.

The chain recombines TRBV20-1 with TRBJ2-7; 7 bases map to TRBD2. This CDR3 region has 14 residues. Germline loops: CDR1 DFQATT, CDR2 SNEGSKA (reference sequence). Trimming removed 6 bases from V and 0 bases from J; junction bases left unmatched: 8. The CDR3, as DNA: TGCAGTGCCGAGTGGGGGGGGGGCTCCTACGAGCAGTACTTC. Translating it yields CSAEWGGGSYEQYF.

The chain joins TRBV11-2 to TRBJ2-5, with 11 positions matching TRBD2. CDR1 SGHAT and CDR2 FQNNGV come from the germline V gene. The CDR3 is made up of 16 amino acids. Losses at the gene ends were 1 base for V and 9 bases for J; bases not matched to a gene: 10. The chain's CDR3 is CASSLGLAGYGEAQYF. The CDR3 DNA sequence: TGTGCCAGCAGCTTAGGACTAGCGGGATATGGGGAGGCCCAGTACTTC.

V usage is TRBV10-3 and J usage is TRBJ2-5; a possible D gene is TRBD2 (6 bases). The V gene lost 0 bases and the J gene lost 5 bases, with 13 bases spanning the gap. Germline CDR1 and CDR2: ENHRY and SYGVKD. This CDR3 contains 15 residues. The CDR3 bases are TGTGCCATCAGTGAGTCACTGCGGGGTGTGGAGACCCAGTACTTC. Residues: CAISESLRGVETQYF.

Concerning this clonotype: One base away lies a much larger clone, so this may be a sequencing read error. Since the CDR3 does not end with the conserved phenylalanine or tryptophan, this likely comes from a read error. The V call is TRBV29-1, the J call TRBJ2-1; unclear D gene. Germline V CDR1 and CDR2: SQVTM, ANQGSEA. The CDR3 has 11 residues. Trimming removed 7 bases at V and 6 bases at J, with 10 bases between. CDR3 nucleotides: TGCAGCGCCCGGCCGACCAATGAGCAGTTCCTC. Translating it yields CSARPTNEQFL.

Note on this clonotype: Its ends do not fully match the called genes, so a read error is possible. The chain recombines TRBV6-5 with TRBJ2-1, with D possibly being TRBD2 (5 bases). The CDR3 consists of 14 residues. CDR1 is MNHEY, CDR2 SVGAGI, per germline. This CDR3 reads CASSYSPLVKEQFF. The CDR3 nucleotides read TGTGCTAGCAGTTACTCGCCACTAGTCAAAGAGCAGTTCTTC.

About this clonotype itself: Since a much larger clone is just one base distant, this may be a read error. The conserved final phenylalanine or tryptophan is absent from the CDR3, which likely points to a read error. The CDR3 region is CSASSLTGAQYEQYL. CDR3 coding DNA: TGCAGTGCTAGCAGTCTGACAGGGGCCCAGTACGAGCAGTACTTG. The gene calls are TRBV20-1 and TRBJ2-7, with TRBD1 matching over 8 bases. This CDR3 is 15 amino acids long. J was trimmed by 4 bases and V by 3 bases; bases with no gene match: 11. Germline values: CDR1 DFQATT, CDR2 SNEGSKA (reference sequence).

In the case of this clonotype: One base away lies a much larger clone, so this may be a sequencing read error. The V gene is TRBV20-1, the J gene TRBJ2-7, with 8 bases aligning to TRBD2. The CDR3 is made up of 16 amino acids. After removal of 0 bases from V and 4 bases from J, the junction contained 11 bases not matched to a gene. CDR1 DFQATT and CDR2 SNEGSKA come from the germline V gene (reference sequence). This CDR3 reads CSARDWERGYLYEQYF. For the CDR3, the DNA is TGCAGTGCTAGAGATTGGGAGCGGGGGTACCTTTACGAGCAGTACTTC.

In the case of this clonotype: It may be a read error: a sequence one base away is much more abundant. The chain is built from TRBV6-5 and TRBJ1-1; TRBD1 might be the D (5 bases). V lost 2 bases and J 8 bases, leaving 18 bases between the germline ends. Germline V gene sequence: CDR1 MNHEY, CDR2 SVGAGI. The CDR3 has 15 amino acids. CDR3 coding DNA: TGTGCCAGCAGTTACCTCTATAGGGGTGGAGTCGAAGCTTTCTTT. This gives the protein CASSYLYRGGVEAFF.

As for this clonotype: A read error may be the cause here, since a much bigger clone is one base away. The chain is built from TRBV6-1 and TRBJ1-1, with 7 positions matching TRBD1. This CDR3 has 16 amino acids. Germline CDR1 and CDR2: MNHNS and SASEGT. Trimming cost V 7 bases and J 1 base; bases outside gene matches: 12. The CDR3 bases are TGTGCCAGCACTGCGACAGGGAGGGTTGGGAACACTGAAGCTTTCTTT. This encodes CASTATGRVGNTEAFF.

The chain has TRBV29-1 and TRBJ2-3; D is possibly TRBD2 (6 bases). Germline CDR1 reads SQVTM; CDR2 reads ANQGSEA. The CDR3 has 12 amino acids. CDR3 loop: CRVREGGSDRYF. The CDR3, as DNA: TGCAGGGTCCGCGAGGGAGGATCGGATCGGTATTTT.

Of note for this clonotype: A much larger clonotype is one base distant, so this may be a read error. V is TRBV4-3 and J is TRBJ2-6, with 7 bases fitting TRBD1. Germline lookup yields CDR1 LGHNA and CDR2 YSLEER. The CDR3 spans 16 residues. CDR3 sequence: CASNQDQGAGANVLTF. CDR3 bases: TGCGCCAGCAACCAAGATCAGGGGGCTGGGGCCAACGTCCTGACTTTC.

The chain employs TRBV20-1 and TRBJ2-7; weak D call: TRBD2 (6 bases). The CDR3 contains 14 residues. Germline V gene data show CDR1 as DFQATT and CDR2 as SNEGSKA (reference sequence). The CDR3 spells CNTREGGASYEQYF. The DNA for the CDR3 is TGCAATACTAGAGAGGGCGGGGCCTCCTACGAGCAGTACTTC.

As regards this clonotype: One end of the junction is discordant with germline, which a read error may explain. This chain links TRBV29-1 with TRBJ2-4, with D maybe TRBD2 (5 bases). The CDR3 runs to 11 residues. The germline CDR1 and CDR2 sequences are SQVTM and ANQGSEA. This CDR3 is CSVDIASTRYF. CDR3 DNA: TGCAGTGTTGATATAGCAAGCACTAGGTACTTC. Full variable domain (missing parts from reference TRBV29-1 and TRBJ2-4): SAVISQKPSRDICQRGTSLTIQCQVDSQVTMMFWYRQQPGQSLTLIATANQGSEATYESGFVIDKFPISRPNLTFSTLTVSNMSPEDSSIYLCSVDIASTRYFGAGTRLSVL.

There are a few counts of this clonotype. This may stem from a read error, because a much larger clone lies one nucleotide away. This chain joins TRBV5-1 and TRBJ2-1, with a tentative D call TRBD1 (6 bases). Germline V gene sequence: CDR1 SGHRS, CDR2 YFSETQ. The V and J ends lost 4 bases and 5 bases respectively, with 19 bases between them. The CDR3 covers 16 residues. The CDR3 reads CASSKMPRTANNEQFF. The CDR3 nucleotides read TGCGCCAGCAGCAAGATGCCCAGGACAGCAAACAATGAGCAGTTCTTC.

This clonotype has only a few counts. Since a much larger clone is just one base distant, this may be a read error. The V and J genes are TRBV6-1 and TRBJ2-7; 9 bases are a match to TRBD1. The CDR3 is 15 amino acids. Trimming removed 6 bases from V and 1 base from J; junction bases left unmatched: 7. The germline CDR1 and CDR2 sequences are MNHNS and SASEGT. CDR3 in DNA: TGTGCCAGCAGCGCCCCCGGGACAGGGTCCTACGAGCAGTACTTC. It is translated as CASSAPGTGSYEQYF.

Note on this clonotype: This may come from a read error, since a much larger clone is one base off. This chain uses TRBV10-2 with TRBJ2-5, with unresolved D. CDR1 and CDR2 from the germline V gene are WSHSY and SAAADI. The CDR3 extends over 15 amino acids. The CDR3 sequence: CARSEVDKAGETQYF. DNA for the CDR3: TGCGCCAGGAGTGAAGTTGACAAGGCCGGAGAGACCCAGTACTTC.

Concerning this clonotype: The junction does not match germline at one end; this may be a read error. CDR3 sequence: CSSRVFASYNEQFF. CDR3 sequence (DNA): TGCAGTTCTAGAGTATTCGCGTCCTACAATGAACAGTTCTTC. This rearrangement joins TRBV20-1 to TRBJ2-1; no firm D call. The CDR3 extends over 14 amino acids. Germline values: CDR1 DFQATT, CDR2 SNEGSKA (reference sequence).

In regard to this clonotype: A read error may explain this, as a much larger clone is one base away. The chain combines TRBV4-1 with TRBJ1-1; D gene ambiguous. The germline gives CDR1 MGHRA, CDR2 YSYEKL. The CDR3 is 13 residues long. The CDR3 region is CANSQSGPTEAFF. In nucleotides, the CDR3 is TGCGCCAACAGCCAATCAGGCCCCACTGAAGCTTTCTTT.

The V call is TRBV5-4, the J call TRBJ2-5, with D possibly matching TRBD1 (5 bases). Germline V gene lookup returns CDR1 SGHNT and CDR2 YYREEE (reference sequence). Between the trimmed V and J ends, which lost 2 bases and 2 bases, there was a span of 13 bases. The CDR3 sequence is 15 residues long. Here the CDR3 reads CASSLRQLRQETQYF. CDR3 nucleotide sequence: TGTGCCAGCAGCTTAAGACAGCTTAGGCAAGAGACCCAGTACTTC. The full variable domain, rest sourced from reference TRBV5-4 and TRBJ2-5, is ETGVTQSPTHLIKTRGQQVTLRCSSQSGHNTVSWYQQALGQGPQFIFQYYREEENGRGNFPPRFSGLQFPNYSSELNVNALELDDSALYLCASSLRQLRQETQYFGPGTRLLVL.

The chain joins TRBV29-1 to TRBJ1-3; the match to TRBD1 covers 8 bases. CDR3 length: 14 amino acids. Per germline, CDR1 SQVTM and CDR2 ANQGSEA. This chain's CDR3 is CIALGQDEGNTIYF. CDR3 nucleotide sequence: TGCATCGCCCTGGGACAGGATGAAGGAAACACCATATATTTT.

A remark on this clonotype: The junction and the germline gene differ at one end; a read error may be behind it. Here the CDR3 DNA reads TGTGCCAGCAATCGAACTATGAACACTGAACCTTTCTTT. This encodes CASNRTMNTEPFF. This chain links TRBV12-3 or TRBV12-4 with TRBJ1-1; D gene uncertain. CDR3 length: 13 amino acids.

This clonotype was detected only a few times. The junction differs from germline at one of its ends, possibly a read error. CDR3 residues: CASSPVWGRGNAGELFF. CDR3 in DNA: TGTGCCAGCAGCCCCGTGTGGGGGCGGGGGAACGCCGGGGAGCTGTTTTTT. V and J are TRBV13 and TRBJ2-2; maybe TRBD2 (7 bases). The germline V gene encodes CDR1 PRHDT and CDR2 FYEKMQ (reference sequence). There are 17 residues in the CDR3.